This T cell receptor beta chain was identified in a study of response to subunit inactivated influenza vaccine. This clonotype was recorded at least ten times. Trimming took 4 bases from V and 0 from J, leaving 11 bases between them. The CDR3 runs to 15 residues. Germline CDR1 and CDR2: SGHRS and YFSETQ. TCRdb redid the calling of the RT-PCR reads with MiXCR, one entry per CDR3 protein. The sample holds approximately 490,000 distinct CDR3 sequences, 6.5% to 8% seen once. The receptor was isolated from a man aged 50 to 75 who received an inactivated influenza vaccine. The material was PBMCs from blood, obtained roughly 24 months after vaccination. V gene TRBV5-1 combines with J gene TRBJ2-4; TRBD1 might be the D (5 bases). CDR3 in amino acids: CASSRDRLAKNIQYF. As DNA, the CDR3 is TGCGCCAGCAGCCGTGACAGACTAGCCAAAAACATTCAGTACTTC.